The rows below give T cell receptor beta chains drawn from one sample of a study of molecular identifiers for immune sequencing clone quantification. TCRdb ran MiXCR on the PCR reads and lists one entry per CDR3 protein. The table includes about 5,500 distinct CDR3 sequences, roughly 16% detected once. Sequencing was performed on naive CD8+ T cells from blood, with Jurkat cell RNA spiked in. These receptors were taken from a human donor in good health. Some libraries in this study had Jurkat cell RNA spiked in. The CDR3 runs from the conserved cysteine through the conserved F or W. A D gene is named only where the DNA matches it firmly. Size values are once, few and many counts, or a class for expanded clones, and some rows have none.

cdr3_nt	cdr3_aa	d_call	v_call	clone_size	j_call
TGTGCCAGCAGCCAAGGACAGGGCTCCGAAGCTTTCTTT	CASSQGQGSEAFF	TRBD1	TRBV4-2	medium-sized	TRBJ1-1
TGTGCCAGCAGTTTCGGACTAGCGGGAAGCACAGATACGCAGTATTTT	CASSFGLAGSTDTQYF	TRBD2	TRBV27	medium-sized	TRBJ2-3
TGTGCCAGCAGCTTAGATGGGACTTACGACTATCAGCCCCAGCATTTT	CASSLDGTYDYQPQHF	.	TRBV7-2	.	TRBJ1-5
TGTGCCAGCAGTTTAATGACAGGGGGTTTGGGCGAGCAGTACTTC	CASSLMTGGLGEQYF	TRBD1	TRBV27	many	TRBJ2-7
TGCAGCGCTCTCGAAGAGACCCAGTACTTC	CSALEETQYF	.	TRBV29-1	many	TRBJ2-5
TGTGCCAGCAGTTTTTCCCGACAGGCTAATCAGCCCCAGCATTTT	CASSFSRQANQPQHF	.	TRBV6-2/TRBV6-3	medium-sized	TRBJ1-5
TGTGCCAGCCTCGGGACTGGGGCGAACTATGCTGAGCAGTTCTTC	CASLGTGANYAEQFF	.	TRBV5-3	medium-sized	TRBJ2-1
TGTGCCAGCAGTCTGGGACAGGGCGTCAAAAACATTCAGTACTTC	CASSLGQGVKNIQYF	TRBD1	TRBV7-9	many	TRBJ2-4
TGTGCCAGCAGCCAAGGTGAAGGAGGGGGCGAGGAGCTGTTTTTT	CASSQGEGGGEELFF	.	TRBV4-2	medium-sized	TRBJ2-2
TGTGCCAGCAGCCCAGTGGGCGGCACAGATACGCAGTATTTT	CASSPVGGTDTQYF	.	TRBV3-1	medium-sized	TRBJ2-3
TGTGCCAGCAGTTTACAGAGATGGACTACGCCTTCCACAGATACGCAGTATTTT	CASSLQRWTTPSTDTQYF	.	TRBV27	medium-sized	TRBJ2-3
TGCAGTGCTACGAGGGGATTTCCACAAAATACGCAGTATTTT	CSATRGFPQNTQYF	.	TRBV20-1	medium-sized	TRBJ2-3
TGCGCCAGCAGCCAGTATAACGGAGGTGATCAACAGCCCCAGCATTTT	CASSQYNGGDQQPQHF	.	TRBV4-1	medium-sized	TRBJ1-5
TGCGCCAGCAGCCCCTTGGGGGCGCCCGGCACAGATACGCAGTATTTT	CASSPLGAPGTDTQYF	.	TRBV4-1	medium-sized	TRBJ2-3
TGTGCCAGCAGCGGGGGGGGGGTCTGGTACGAGCAGTACTTC	CASSGGGVWYEQYF	TRBD2	TRBV7-2	medium-sized	TRBJ2-7